This entry lists 5 T cell receptor beta chains sequenced from one sample in a study of cytomegalovirus exposure and HLA in healthy donors. PCR used 60 Vbeta primers and 13 Jbeta primers. The assay was immunoSEQ multiplex PCR, and TCRdb's table has in-frame clones only and misses some. Among some 170,000 clones listed, 55% to 75% were seen once. Sequenced input: PBMCs. Every receptor here comes from a human donor in good health.

V and J are TRBV30 and TRBJ1-5; D unresolved. The CDR3 extends over 13 amino acids. Germline CDR1 reads GTSNPN; CDR2 reads SVGIG (reference sequence). Trimming took 5 bases from V and 5 from J, leaving 13 bases between them. The CDR3 nucleotides are TGTGCCTGGGGCCTTTCTTCCGATCAGCCCCAGCATTTT. Translating gives CAWGLSSDQPQHF.

The chain couples TRBV7-2 to TRBJ1-1; D is perhaps TRBD1 (6 bases). Germline V gene data show CDR1 as SGHTA and CDR2 as FQGNSA. This CDR3 has 14 residues. V was pared by 5 bases and J by 2 bases, with 12 bases between. CDR3: CASSTNRDNTEAFF. The CDR3 coding sequence is TGTGCCAGCAGCACCAACAGGGATAACACTGAAGCTTTCTTT.

V and J are TRBV6-5 and TRBJ1-2, with TRBD1 as a possible D gene (6 bases). V was trimmed by 6 bases and J by 7 bases, leaving 15 bases between them. The CDR3 totals 13 residues. Germline CDR1 is MNHEY and CDR2 is SVGAGI. This CDR3 is CASRRTGGGGYTF. As DNA, the CDR3 is TGTGCCAGCAGACGGACGGGGGGCGGTGGCTACACCTTC.

The V and J genes are TRBV7-3 and TRBJ1-1, with 9 bases identical to TRBD1. The CDR3 is made up of 15 amino acids. Germline V gene sequence: CDR1 SGHTA, CDR2 FQGTGA. Losses at the gene ends were 2 bases for V and 11 bases for J; bases not matched to a gene: 12. The CDR3 DNA reads TGTGCCAGCAGCTTAGGTTCACAGGGGGCTGGGGTTGCTTTCTTT. It specifies CASSLGSQGAGVAFF.

This clone was seen more than once but under ten times. The chain couples TRBV6-5 to TRBJ1-5, with D perhaps TRBD1 (6 bases). V gave up 8 bases and J gave up 7 bases, with 15 bases separating them. CDR3 length: 13 residues. Germline values: CDR1 MNHEY, CDR2 SVGAGI. The CDR3, as DNA: TGTGCCAGCGGGGGGGGGCGAGGACAGCCCCAGCATTTT. Its translation: CASGGGRGQPQHF.